Listed here are 32 T cell receptor beta chains from one sample, sequenced in a study of shared clonotypes between healthy human individuals (dated by TCRdb to about 2020). CD8 naive samples were CD45RO-negative cells positively selected for CCR7, giving a CD45RA+CCR7+ population that excluded TemRA cells. Receptors were amplified or captured by the immunoSEQ multiplex PCR assay. Entries here come from immuneACCESS through TCRdb and include only in-frame sequences with V and J called. Some clones fail to appear in such tables; in the studies checked, an unresolved V gene covers under half of the shortfall, and the cause of the remainder is unknown. This sample has around 2,000,000 clones in its table, and around 96% of those were observed once. 0.85% to 1.3% of the sample goes to the ten largest clones. Sequenced: naive CD8+ T cells sorted from blood. Explained via the paper, the cell subset or site label denotes: CD45RA+CCR7+. These receptors were taken from a man aged 18 to 35 in good health.

The rearrangement uses TRBV27 and TRBJ2-7, with TRBD2 identical over 12 bases. Germline V gene sequence: CDR1 MNHEY, CDR2 SMNVEV (reference sequence). V lost 5 bases, J lost 1 base, and 9 bases stayed unmatched. The CDR3 sequence is 17 residues long. CDR3 DNA sequence: TGTGCCAGCAGTCCACTCACACTAGCGGGGGGTTCCTACGAGCAGTACTTC. This sequence encodes CASSPLTLAGGSYEQYF.

The chain combines TRBV5-1 with TRBJ2-7; 9 bases align to TRBD1. Germline V lookup: CDR1 SGHRS, CDR2 YFSETQ. V shed 4 bases, J shed 3 bases, and the junction held 2 bases outside the gene matches. This CDR3 has 13 amino acids. The CDR3, as DNA: TGCGCCAGCAGCAGGACAGGGGACTACGAGCAGTACTTC. Translated: CASSRTGDYEQYF. Complete variable domain (other parts from reference TRBV5-1 and TRBJ2-7): KAGVTQTPRYLIKTRGQQVTLSCSPISGHRSVSWYQQTPGQGLQFLFEYFSETQRNKGNFPGRFSGRQFSNSRSEMNVSTLELGDSALYLCASSRTGDYEQYFGPGTRLTVT.

J is TRBJ1-1 and V is TRBV30; TRBD1 might be the D (6 bases). Trimming took off 3 bases at V and 2 bases at J, with 13 bases between the two ends. The CDR3 contains 14 residues. The germline V gene encodes CDR1 GTSNPN and CDR2 SVGIG (reference sequence). The CDR3 loop reads CAWRDGGRNTEAFF. CDR3 in DNA: TGTGCCTGGAGGGATGGGGGGCGCAACACTGAAGCTTTCTTT.

On this clone: Its ends do not fully match the called genes, so a read error is possible. J is TRBJ2-7 and V is TRBV7-9; the D call may be TRBD1 or TRBD2 (6 bases each). This CDR3 has 13 residues. Germline V gene data show CDR1 as SEHNR and CDR2 as FQNEAQ (reference sequence). CDR3 protein: CASSPKGGPNLHF. The CDR3 DNA follows: TGTGCCAGCAGCCCCAAGGGGGGCCCCAACTTGCACTTC. The entire variable domain, with the rest obtained from reference TRBV7-9 and TRBJ2-7, is as follows: DTGVSQNPRHKITKRGQNVTFRCDPISEHNRLYWYRQTLGQGPEFLTYFQNEAQLEKSRLLSDRFSAERPKGSFSTLEIQRTEQGDSAMYLCASSPKGGPNLHFGPGTRLTVT.

The V and J genes are TRBV4-3 and TRBJ1-1; perhaps TRBD1 as D (6 bases). The CDR3 sequence is 17 residues long. Germline-derived CDR1 and CDR2 are LGHNA and YSLEER. Trimming removed 0 bases from V and 5 bases from J, with 19 bases in between. CDR3: CASSQDQGEGEMTEAFF. In DNA, the CDR3 is TGCGCCAGCAGCCAAGATCAGGGCGAGGGGGAAATGACTGAAGCTTTCTTT.

V usage is TRBV28 and J usage is TRBJ2-1; 9 bases map to TRBD2. J was trimmed by 10 bases and V by 3 bases; bases with no gene match: 4. The CDR3 sequence is 13 residues long. Germline V gives CDR1 MDHEN, CDR2 SYDVKM. CDR3 nucleotide sequence: TGTGCCAGCAGTTTCGTCCTAGCGGGGGAGCAGTTCTTC. Amino acid sequence: CASSFVLAGEQFF.

This clone was observed once. The J gene is TRBJ2-7, the V gene TRBV28; TRBD1 agrees at 9 bases. The V gene's germline CDR1 is MDHEN and CDR2 SYDVKM. The V and J ends lost 6 bases and 0 bases, in that order; junction bases with no gene match: 12. The CDR3 contains 17 residues. In nucleotides, the CDR3 is TGTGCCAGCAGCACCCCCGGGACAGGGACCCCCTCCTACGAGCAGTACTTC. This encodes CASSTPGTGTPSYEQYF.

The CDR3 region is CASLTQGALNTEAFF. CDR3 in DNA: TGTGCCAGCCTTACCCAGGGGGCTCTGAACACTGAAGCTTTCTTT. This chain joins TRBV5-4 and TRBJ1-1; 8 bases are shared with TRBD1. The CDR3 runs 15 residues. CDR1 is SGHNT and CDR2 is YYREEE in the germline V gene (reference sequence). V trimming: 7 bases; J trimming: 0 bases; junction bases outside the gene matches: 8.

The rearrangement joins TRBV4-1 to TRBJ1-5; possible D gene TRBD1, 6 bases. CDR3 length equals 16 residues. V lost 2 bases, J lost 6 bases, and 17 bases lay in between. Germline CDR1 and CDR2: MGHRA and YSYEKL. CDR3 nucleotides: TGCGCCAGCAGCCAACAACAGGGTTCCAAAACTCAGCCCCAGCATTTT. Encoded protein: CASSQQQGSKTQPQHF.

To note about this clone: Different DNA sequences within this sample yield the same CDR3. The CDR3: CASSLADEKLFF. The CDR3 DNA reads TGTGCCAGCAGCTTAGCCGATGAAAAACTGTTTTTT. J is TRBJ1-4 and V is TRBV7-6; D is uncertain. The CDR3 sequence is 12 residues long. V lost 0 bases and J 6 bases, leaving 2 bases between the germline ends. Germline V gene sequence: CDR1 SGHVS, CDR2 FNYEAQ. Full variable domain (rest looked up from reference TRBV7-6 and TRBJ1-4): GAGVSQSPRYKVTKRGQDVALRCDPISGHVSLYWYRQALGQGPEFLTYFNYEAQQDKSGLPNDRFSAERPEGSISTLTIQRTEQRDSAMYRCASSLADEKLFFGSGTQLSVL.

A remark on this clone: The germline gene is not matched at one end of the junction; a read error may be the cause. CDR3 sequence (DNA): TGTGCCAGCAGTTTCGTAACAGGGGAGCGCCTAGAGTTC. Translation: CASSFVTGERLEF. The chain has TRBV27 and TRBJ2-7; 7 bases fit TRBD1. Germline V CDR1 and CDR2: MNHEY, SMNVEV (reference sequence). CDR3 length: 13 residues.

The gene calls are TRBV28 and TRBJ2-5, with a weak D call TRBD2 (6 bases). V was cut by 5 bases and J by 4 bases, with 14 bases left in between. The CDR3 covers 14 residues. Germline values: CDR1 MDHEN, CDR2 SYDVKM. The CDR3 DNA reads as TGTGCCAGCAGTACAACCTGGGAGGTAGAGACCCAGTACTTC. It is translated as CASSTTWEVETQYF.

CDR3 sequence reads: CASSSGGWQGAYEQYF. CDR3 nucleotide sequence: TGTGCCAGCAGCTCCGGCGGGTGGCAGGGGGCCTACGAGCAGTACTTC. The J gene is TRBJ2-7, the V gene TRBV13; TRBD1 agrees at 7 bases. Looked up from germline, CDR1 is PRHDT and CDR2 is FYEKMQ (reference sequence). The CDR3 runs to 16 residues. V shed 4 bases and J 2 bases; nucleotides not matched to a gene: 11.

With respect to this clone: The junction differs from germline at one of its ends, possibly a read error. CDR3 in DNA: TGCAGCGTGGAAGGGACTAGCGGGAGGGGAAATGAGCAGTTCTTC. This sequence encodes CSVEGTSGRGNEQFF. The rearrangement links TRBV29-1 to TRBJ2-1, with TRBD2 identical over 16 bases. Germline-derived CDR1 and CDR2 are SQVTM and ANQGSEA. CDR3 size: 15 residues.

This sequence joins TRBV30 and TRBJ2-7; no definite D call. Germline V gene sequence: CDR1 GTSNPN, CDR2 SVGIG (reference sequence). Trimming removed 3 bases from V and 0 bases from J, with 6 bases in between. The CDR3 totals 12 residues. Written as DNA, the CDR3 is TGTGCCTGGAGCTACAGCTCCTACGAGCAGTACTTC. Protein sequence: CAWSYSSYEQYF.

Details on this clone: Other DNA sequences within the sample encode an identical CDR3. J is TRBJ2-3 and V is TRBV18; D remains ambiguous. The V gene lost 0 bases and the J gene lost 1 base, with 2 bases spanning the gap. Germline V gene lookup returns CDR1 KGHSH and CDR2 LQKENI. The CDR3 spans 13 residues. The CDR3 region is CASSPPGTDTQYF. The CDR3 DNA is TGTGCCAGCTCACCACCGGGCACAGATACGCAGTATTTT.

In regard to this clone: Other DNA sequences within the sample encode an identical CDR3. The chain combines TRBV6-5 with TRBJ2-5; perhaps TRBD2 as D (6 bases). In germline, CDR1 is MNHEY, CDR2 SVGAGI. There are 14 residues in the CDR3. The V end lost 3 bases, the J end lost 2 bases, and 10 bases lay between the germline ends. The CDR3 bases are TGTGCCAGCAGTTATACTGGGAGGCAAGAGACCCAGTACTTC. It translates to CASSYTGRQETQYF.

About this clone: Distinct nucleotide sequences in the sample also encode this CDR3. The chain combines TRBV5-6 with TRBJ1-3; D uncertain. This CDR3 comprises 14 residues. Trimming left V 4 bases short and J 0 bases short, with 8 bases between. Germline CDR1 SGHDT, CDR2 YYEEEE. This chain's CDR3 is CASSSGVSGNTIYF. CDR3 in DNA: TGTGCCAGCAGCAGTGGGGTCTCTGGAAACACCATATATTTT.

V is TRBV7-8 and J is TRBJ2-1; D unclear. Looked up from germline, CDR1 is SGHVS and CDR2 is FQNEAQ. Trimming took off 7 bases at V and 0 bases at J, with 16 bases between the two ends. CDR3 length: 16 amino acids. The CDR3 nucleotides are TGTGCCAGCACGTACTTGGGTTCGAGCTCCTACAATGAGCAGTTCTTC. It codes for CASTYLGSSSYNEQFF.

The chain joins TRBV5-1 to TRBJ2-7; D may be TRBD1 (5 bases). CDR3 length equals 15 residues. Trimming shortened V by 4 bases and J by 0 bases, and 14 bases separated the two germline ends. Germline CDR1 reads SGHRS; CDR2 reads YFSETQ. The CDR3 sequence is CASSIDSFSSYEQYF. DNA for the CDR3: TGCGCCAGCAGCATAGACAGCTTTAGCTCCTACGAGCAGTACTTC.

With regard to this clone: Other DNA sequences in the sample encode the same CDR3. This chain uses TRBV4-1 with TRBJ2-7; D is ambiguous. CDR1 is MGHRA, CDR2 YSYEKL, per germline. The V and J ends lost 3 bases and 3 bases respectively, with 9 bases between them. CDR3 length: 13 residues. The CDR3 sequence is CASSQSQYYEQYF. As DNA, the CDR3 is TGCGCCAGCAGCCAGAGCCAGTACTACGAGCAGTACTTC.

The chain couples TRBV10-1 to TRBJ2-7; unclear D gene. Germline V lookup: CDR1 WNHNN, CDR2 SYGVQD (reference sequence). This CDR3 region has 15 residues. V gave up 10 bases and J gave up 2 bases, with 21 bases separating them. The CDR3 DNA reads TGCGCCACCGAATTCGCCAGGCAGACCGCCTACGAGCAGTACTTC. As protein: CATEFARQTAYEQYF.

For this clone: The sample carries other DNA sequences with the same CDR3. The chain joins TRBV6-5 to TRBJ2-7; D perhaps matches TRBD2 (5 bases). V dropped 2 bases and J dropped 3 bases, with 8 bases sitting between them. CDR1 and CDR2 (germline): MNHEY, SVGAGI. CDR3 length: 13 residues. The CDR3 DNA is TGTGCCAGCAGTTACGGGGAGTTCTACGAGCAGTACTTC. It yields the protein CASSYGEFYEQYF.

The rearrangement joins TRBV19 to TRBJ2-7; D gene unclear. Trimming took off 4 bases at V and 3 bases at J, with 10 bases between the two ends. CDR3 size: 13 residues. Germline V CDR1 and CDR2: LNHDA, SQIVND (reference sequence). The DNA for the CDR3 is TGTGCCAGTAGTAGCGGTTTTGGCTACGAGCAGTACTTC. It codes for CASSSGFGYEQYF. Combining the CDR3 with reference TRBV19 and TRBJ2-7 gives the whole variable domain DGGITQSPKYLFRKEGQNVTLSCEQNLNHDAMYWYRQDPGQGLRLIYYSQIVNDFQKGDIAEGYSVSREKKESFPLTVTSAQKNPTAFYLCASSSGFGYEQYFGPGTRLTVT.

This chain connects TRBV30 to TRBJ2-1; the D gene is possibly TRBD2 (5 bases). Germline CDR1 is GTSNPN and CDR2 is SVGIG (reference sequence). The length of the CDR3 is 11 residues. Trimming pared 0 bases from V and 14 bases from J, leaving 11 bases between. CDR3 sequence: CAWSVLGPEFF. CDR3 DNA: TGTGCCTGGAGTGTACTAGGACCGGAGTTCTTC.

The chain links TRBV4-1 to TRBJ1-1; no reliable D call. From germline, CDR1 is MGHRA and CDR2 YSYEKL. The V gene lost 4 bases and the J gene lost 1 base, with 10 bases spanning the gap. CDR3 length equals 14 residues. CDR3 in amino acids: CASSPVGENTEAFF. CDR3 coding DNA: TGCGCCAGCAGCCCGGTTGGGGAGAACACTGAAGCTTTCTTT.

The chain links TRBV6-1 to TRBJ1-4; D ambiguous. The CDR3 covers 17 residues. Trimming took 1 base from V and 5 from J, leaving 17 bases between them. CDR1 is MNHNS, CDR2 SASEGT, per germline. In DNA, the CDR3 is TGTGCCAGCAGTGAAGAAGGCCTCGGGAGCATCAATGAAAAACTGTTTTTT. Encoded protein: CASSEEGLGSINEKLFF.

The chain links TRBV27 to TRBJ2-3; 9 positions match TRBD1. The germline CDR1 and CDR2 sequences are MNHEY and SMNVEV (reference sequence). The length of the CDR3 is 18 residues. Losses at the gene ends were 7 bases for V and 2 bases for J; bases not matched to a gene: 16. DNA for the CDR3: TGTGCCAGCACGCAATCTCCGACAGGGGGATTAATCACAGATACGCAGTATTTT. Translated, it gives CASTQSPTGGLITDTQYF.

As to this clone: Other DNA sequences within the sample encode an identical CDR3. This rearrangement joins TRBV2 to TRBJ2-7; tentative D call: TRBD1 (6 bases). Trimming stripped 1 base from V and 2 bases from J, with 9 bases between. Germline-derived CDR1 and CDR2 are SNHLY and FYNNEI. The CDR3 is 14 residues long. The CDR3 nucleotides are TGTGCCAGCAGTGAAGGGGGGCCCACCTACGAGCAGTACTTC. This translates into CASSEGGPTYEQYF.

The chain has TRBV25-1 and TRBJ2-7; TRBD2 matches at 9 bases. CDR3 length equals 17 residues. Germline V CDR1 and CDR2: MGHDK, SYGVNS. Trimming removed 4 bases from V and 0 bases from J; junction bases left unmatched: 10. The CDR3 reads CASSGPQLAGSSYEQYF. The DNA for the CDR3 is TGTGCCAGCAGTGGTCCTCAACTAGCGGGTTCCTCCTACGAGCAGTACTTC.

This clone was observed a handful of times. The chain carries TRBV6-5 and TRBJ1-2; TRBD1 agrees at 8 bases. Unmatched junction bases numbered 10, after V lost 5 bases and J lost 14 bases. From germline, CDR1 is MNHEY and CDR2 SVGAGI. The CDR3 is 12 residues long. Written as DNA, the CDR3 is TGTGCCAGCAGTCTCACGGGGGGACAGGAGACCTTC. Translating it yields CASSLTGGQETF.

This chain connects TRBV6-6 to TRBJ1-3; no clear D gene. Trimming removed 4 bases from V and 1 base from J, with 2 bases in between. The CDR3 runs 12 residues. The germline CDR1 and CDR2 sequences are MNHNY and SVGAGI (reference sequence). The CDR3 protein is CASSLSGNTIYF. The CDR3, as DNA: TGTGCCAGCAGTTTATCTGGAAACACCATATATTTT.